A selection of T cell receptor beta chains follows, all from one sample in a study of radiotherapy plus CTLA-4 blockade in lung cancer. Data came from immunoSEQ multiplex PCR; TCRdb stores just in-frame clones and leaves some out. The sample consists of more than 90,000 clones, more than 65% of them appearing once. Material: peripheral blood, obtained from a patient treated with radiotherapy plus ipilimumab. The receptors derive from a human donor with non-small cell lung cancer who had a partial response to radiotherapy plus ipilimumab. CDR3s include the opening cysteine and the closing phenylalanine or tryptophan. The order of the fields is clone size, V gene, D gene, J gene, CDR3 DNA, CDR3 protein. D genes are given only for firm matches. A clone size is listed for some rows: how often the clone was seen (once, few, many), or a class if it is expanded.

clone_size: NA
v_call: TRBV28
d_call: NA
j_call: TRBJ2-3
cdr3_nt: TGTGCCAGCACCTCGTATGGAGGGTTTGGAGATACGCAGTATTTT
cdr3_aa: CASTSYGGFGDTQYF

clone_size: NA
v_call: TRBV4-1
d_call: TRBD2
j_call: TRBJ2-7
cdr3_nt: TGCGCCAGCAGCCAAGATCGGGGACTAGCGGGAGCGGGCTCCTACGAGCAGTACTTC
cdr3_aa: CASSQDRGLAGAGSYEQYF

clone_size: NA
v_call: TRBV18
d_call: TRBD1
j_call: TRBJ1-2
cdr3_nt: TGTGCCAGCTCACCTAATAGGGACAGCAATGGCTACACCTTC
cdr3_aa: CASSPNRDSNGYTF

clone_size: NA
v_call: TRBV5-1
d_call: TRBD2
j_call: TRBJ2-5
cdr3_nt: TGCGCCAGCAGAGTAGCGGGAGTGGTTCGAGAGACCCAGTACTTC
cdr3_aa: CASRVAGVVRETQYF

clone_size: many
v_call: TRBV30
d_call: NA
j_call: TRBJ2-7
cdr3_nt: TGTGCCTGGAGTAAGGACATGGCCTACGAGCAGTACTTC
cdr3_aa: CAWSKDMAYEQYF

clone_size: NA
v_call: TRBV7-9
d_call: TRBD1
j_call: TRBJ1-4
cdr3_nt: TGTGCCAGCAACGACAGGGGAGCTAATGAAAAACTGTTTTTT
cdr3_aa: CASNDRGANEKLFF

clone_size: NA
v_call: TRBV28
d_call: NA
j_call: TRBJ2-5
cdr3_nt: TGTGCCAGCAGTTCGAGGGGGGGCTTAGAGACCCAGTACTTC
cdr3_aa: CASSSRGGLETQYF

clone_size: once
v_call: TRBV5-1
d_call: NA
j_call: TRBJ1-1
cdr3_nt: TGCGCCAGCAGCTGGGGGCCTTCCCCAGACACTGAAGCTTTCTTT
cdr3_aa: CASSWGPSPDTEAFF

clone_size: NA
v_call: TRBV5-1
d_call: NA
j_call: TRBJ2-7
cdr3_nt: TGCGCCAGCAGCTTTAAGGAACAGGGCGCCTACGAGCAGTACTTC
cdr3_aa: CASSFKEQGAYEQYF

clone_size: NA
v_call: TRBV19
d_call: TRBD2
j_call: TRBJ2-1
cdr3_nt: TGTGCCAGTAGTATAGAACTAGCGAGGGAATCGTATGAGCAGTTCTTC
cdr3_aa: CASSIELARESYEQFF

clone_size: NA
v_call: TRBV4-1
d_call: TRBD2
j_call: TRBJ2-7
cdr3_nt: TGCGCCAGCAGCCGTTCCCTCGGGGGGGGACACTACGAGCAGTACTTC
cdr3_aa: CASSRSLGGGHYEQYF

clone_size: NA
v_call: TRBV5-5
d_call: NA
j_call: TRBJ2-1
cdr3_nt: TGTGCCAGCAGCTTGACCGACACGAGTTTCTTC
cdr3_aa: CASSLTDTSFF

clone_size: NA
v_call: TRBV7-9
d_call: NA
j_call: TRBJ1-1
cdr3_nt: TGTGCCGGTGGGGGCTTCTTGAACACTGAAGCTTTCTTT
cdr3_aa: CAGGGFLNTEAFF

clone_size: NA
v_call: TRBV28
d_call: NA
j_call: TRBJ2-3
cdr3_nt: TGTGCCAGCAGTCTTTCGGTTGAAGATACGCAGTATTTT
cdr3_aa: CASSLSVEDTQYF

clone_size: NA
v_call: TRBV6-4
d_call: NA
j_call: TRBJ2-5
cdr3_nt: TGTGCCAGCAGTAGCGGTCCTGGGGAGACCCAGTACTTC
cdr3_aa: CASSSGPGETQYF

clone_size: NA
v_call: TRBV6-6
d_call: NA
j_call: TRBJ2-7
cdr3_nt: TGTGCCAGCAGTTACTTTCAGGGATCCTACGAGCAGTACTTC
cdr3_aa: CASSYFQGSYEQYF

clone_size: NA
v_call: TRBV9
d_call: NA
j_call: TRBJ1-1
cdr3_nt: TGTGCCAGCGGCAAGGTGAGGGCTGGCACTGAAGCTTTCTTT
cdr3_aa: CASGKVRAGTEAFF

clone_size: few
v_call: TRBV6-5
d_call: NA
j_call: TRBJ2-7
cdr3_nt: TGTGCCAGCAGCCAATCAGACTTCTACGAGCAGTACTTC
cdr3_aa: CASSQSDFYEQYF

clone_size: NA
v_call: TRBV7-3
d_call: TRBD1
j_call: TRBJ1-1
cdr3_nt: TGTGCCAGCAGCTCCTTAGGGCCAGGGGGCGAGAACACTGAAGCTTTCTTT
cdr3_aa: CASSSLGPGGENTEAFF

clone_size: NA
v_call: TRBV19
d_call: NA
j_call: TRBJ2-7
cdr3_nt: TGTGCCAGTAGCCACGGAGTGGTCCACGAGCAGTACTTC
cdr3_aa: CASSHGVVHEQYF

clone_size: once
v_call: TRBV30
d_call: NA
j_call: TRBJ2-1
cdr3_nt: TGTGCCTGGGCGAGAAATGAGGTTGAGCAGTTCTTC
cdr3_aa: CAWARNEVEQFF

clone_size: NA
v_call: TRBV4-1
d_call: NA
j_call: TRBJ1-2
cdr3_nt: TGCGCCAGCAGCCAAGCCGCGGTTAACTATGGCTACACCTTC
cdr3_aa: CASSQAAVNYGYTF

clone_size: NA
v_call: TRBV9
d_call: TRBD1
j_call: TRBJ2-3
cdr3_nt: TGTGCCAGCAGCGTAGGGCACAGGGGGAGCACAGATACGCAGTATTTT
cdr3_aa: CASSVGHRGSTDTQYF

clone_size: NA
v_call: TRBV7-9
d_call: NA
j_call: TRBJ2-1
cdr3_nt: TGTGCCAGCAGCGCAAGGGAGTCCTTTGGATACAATGAGCAGTTCTTC
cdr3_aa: CASSARESFGYNEQFF

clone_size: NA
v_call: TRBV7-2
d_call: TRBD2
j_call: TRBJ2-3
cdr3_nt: TGTGCCAGCAGCTGGGATAGCGGGGTAGATACGCAGTATTTT
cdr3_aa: CASSWDSGVDTQYF

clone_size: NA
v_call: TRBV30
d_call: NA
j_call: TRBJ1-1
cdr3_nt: TGTGCCTGGAAGTTAAGAGGGCCTAACACTGAAGCTTTCTTT
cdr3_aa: CAWKLRGPNTEAFF

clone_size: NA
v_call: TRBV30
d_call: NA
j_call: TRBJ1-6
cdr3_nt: TGTGCCTGGAGTGTAAGAAGGGGAAGTTCGTCACCCCTCCACTTT
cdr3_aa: CAWSVRRGSSSPLHF

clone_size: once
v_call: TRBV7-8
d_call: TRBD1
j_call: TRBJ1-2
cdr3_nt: TGTGCCAGCAGCTTAGAACAGGGGGATGGCTACACCTTC
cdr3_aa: CASSLEQGDGYTF

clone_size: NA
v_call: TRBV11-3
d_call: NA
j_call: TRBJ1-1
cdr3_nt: TGTGCCAGCAGCTTCCACCGGGACACTGAAGCTTTCTTT
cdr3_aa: CASSFHRDTEAFF

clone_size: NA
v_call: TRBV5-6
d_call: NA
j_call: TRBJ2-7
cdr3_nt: TGTGCCAGCAGCCCCAGGGCCGGTGCCTACGAGCAGTACTTC
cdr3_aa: CASSPRAGAYEQYF

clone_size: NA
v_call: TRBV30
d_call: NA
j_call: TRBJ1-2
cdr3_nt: TGTGCCTGGTCCCAGGGATATGGCTACACCTTC
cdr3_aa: CAWSQGYGYTF

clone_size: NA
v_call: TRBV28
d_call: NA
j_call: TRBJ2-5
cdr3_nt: TGTGCCAGCAGCCGCGGGCAGAGCTATATTGGGACCCAGTACTTC
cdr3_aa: CASSRGQSYIGTQYF

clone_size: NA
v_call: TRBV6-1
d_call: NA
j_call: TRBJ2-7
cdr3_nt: TGTGCCAGCAGTGAAGGACAGACCTACGAGCAGTACTTC
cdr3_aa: CASSEGQTYEQYF

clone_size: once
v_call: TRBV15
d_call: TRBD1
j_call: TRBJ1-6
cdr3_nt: TGTGCCACCAGCAGAGATCCAGGGGGTTCACCCCTCCACTTT
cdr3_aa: CATSRDPGGSPLHF

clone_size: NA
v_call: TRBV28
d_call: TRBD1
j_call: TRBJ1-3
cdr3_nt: TGTGCCAGCAGTGGACAGGGCCTAGGTGGAAACACCATATATTTT
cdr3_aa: CASSGQGLGGNTIYF

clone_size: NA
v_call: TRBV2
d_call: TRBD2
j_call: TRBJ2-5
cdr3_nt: TGTGCCAGCAGTGATGGCGGGAGTGGAGAGACCCAGTACTTC
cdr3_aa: CASSDGGSGETQYF

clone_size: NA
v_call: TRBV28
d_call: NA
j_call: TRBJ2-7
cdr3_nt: TGTGCCAGCAGTGGGTCAATACAGGGAAAGACCTTCTACGAGCAGTACTTC
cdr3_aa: CASSGSIQGKTFYEQYF

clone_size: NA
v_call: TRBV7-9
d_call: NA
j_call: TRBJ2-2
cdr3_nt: TGTGCCAGCAGCCGGACGCGGGAAAAGAACACCGGGGGGCTGTTTTTT
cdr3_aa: CASSRTREKNTGGLFF